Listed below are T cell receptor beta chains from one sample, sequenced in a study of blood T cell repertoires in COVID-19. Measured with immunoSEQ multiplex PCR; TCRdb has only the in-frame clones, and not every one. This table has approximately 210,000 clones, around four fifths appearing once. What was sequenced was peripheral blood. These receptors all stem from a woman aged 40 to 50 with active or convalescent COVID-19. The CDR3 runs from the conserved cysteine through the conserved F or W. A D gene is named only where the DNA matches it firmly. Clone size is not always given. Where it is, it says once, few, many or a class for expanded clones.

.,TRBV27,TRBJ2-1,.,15,CASRRAGQTYNEQFF,TGTGCCAGCCGACGGGCGGGCCAAACCTACAATGAGCAGTTCTTC
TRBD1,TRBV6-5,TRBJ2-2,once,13,CVTRQGNTGELFF,TGTGTCACCCGACAGGGGAACACCGGGGAGCTGTTTTTT
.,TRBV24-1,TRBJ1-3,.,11,CATQSGNTIYF,TGTGCCACCCAGTCTGGAAACACCATATATTTT
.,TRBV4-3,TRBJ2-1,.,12,CASSPAAGEQFF,TGCGCCAGCAGCCCCGCGGCCGGTGAGCAGTTCTTC
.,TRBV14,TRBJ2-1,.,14,CASSPRVSYNEQFF,TGTGCCAGCAGCCCCCGGGTATCCTACAATGAGCAGTTCTTC
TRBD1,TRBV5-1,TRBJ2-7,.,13,CASSLTGGYEQYF,TGCGCCAGCAGCTTGACAGGGGGCTACGAGCAGTACTTC
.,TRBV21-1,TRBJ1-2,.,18,CASSPPGTGCILGDGYTF,TGTGCCAGCTCCCCCCCCGGGACAGGGTGTATTCTGGGAGATGGCTACACCTTC
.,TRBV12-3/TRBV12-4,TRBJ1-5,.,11,CASKDRGPQHF,TGTGCCAGCAAGGACCGGGGGCCCCAGCATTTT
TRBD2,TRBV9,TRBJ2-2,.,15,CASSPLGGGTGELFF,TGTGCCAGCAGCCCCCTGGGGGGGGGCACCGGGGAGCTGTTTTTT
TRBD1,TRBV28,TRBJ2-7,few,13,CASQDREPYEQYF,TGTGCCAGCCAGGACAGGGAACCCTACGAGCAGTACTTC
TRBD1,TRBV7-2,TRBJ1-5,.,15,CASGVWAGGLWPQHF,TGTGCCAGCGGCGTGTGGGCAGGGGGATTATGGCCCCAGCATTTT
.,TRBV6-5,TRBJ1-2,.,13,CASSLPGAYGYTF,TGTGCCAGCAGTTTGCCAGGGGCCTATGGCTACACCTTC
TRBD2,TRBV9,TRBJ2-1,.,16,CASSVTIAGGGNEQFF,TGTGCCAGCAGCGTAACGATAGCGGGGGGAGGGAATGAGCAGTTCTTC
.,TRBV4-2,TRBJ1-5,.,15,CASSQGPGANQPQHF,TGTGCCAGCAGCCAAGGTCCAGGGGCCAACCAGCCCCAGCATTTT
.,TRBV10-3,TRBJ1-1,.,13,CAISGRENTEAFF,TGTGCCATCAGTGGACGGGAGAACACTGAAGCTTTCTTT
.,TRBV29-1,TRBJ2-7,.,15,CSVEKGGGSSYEQYF,TGCAGCGTTGAAAAGGGGGGCGGGAGCTCCTACGAGCAGTACTTC
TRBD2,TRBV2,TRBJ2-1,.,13,CASSRSGRTEQFF,TGTGCCAGCAGTCGAAGCGGGAGGACTGAGCAGTTCTTC
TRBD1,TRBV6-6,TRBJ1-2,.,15,CASSYDRVEGYGYTF,TGTGCCAGCAGTTACGACAGGGTAGAAGGCTATGGCTACACCTTC
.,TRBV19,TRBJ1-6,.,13,CASSQGYNSPLHF,TGTGCCAGTAGCCAGGGATATAATTCACCCCTCCACTTT
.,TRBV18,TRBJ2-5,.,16,CASSPGAGAAQETQYF,TGTGCCAGCTCACCCGGGGCGGGGGCGGCACAAGAGACCCAGTACTTC
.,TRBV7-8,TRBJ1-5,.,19,CASSLSDSWGRRDNQPQHF,TGTGCCAGCAGCTTAAGCGATTCGTGGGGGCGCCGGGACAATCAGCCCCAGCATTTT
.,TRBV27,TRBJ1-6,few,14,CASSSSHRNSPLHF,TGTGCCAGCAGTTCCTCCCACAGGAATTCACCCCTCCACTTT
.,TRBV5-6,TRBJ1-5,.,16,CASSLAGDGSNQPQHF,TGTGCCAGCAGCTTGGCAGGGGATGGGAGCAATCAGCCCCAGCATTTT
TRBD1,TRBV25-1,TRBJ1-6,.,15,CASSRPGTGGSPLHF,TGTGCCAGCAGCCGTCCCGGGACAGGGGGTTCACCCCTCCACTTT
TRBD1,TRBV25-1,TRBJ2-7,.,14,CASSTRDRVREQYF,TGTGCCAGCAGTACCCGGGACAGGGTCCGCGAGCAGTACTTC
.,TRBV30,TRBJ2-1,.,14,CAWRGTVGRNEQFF,TGTGCCTGGAGGGGTACAGTGGGGCGAAATGAGCAGTTCTTC
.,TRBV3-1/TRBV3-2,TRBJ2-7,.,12,CASSLSSYEQYF,TGTGCCAGCAGCTTGAGCTCCTACGAGCAGTACTTC
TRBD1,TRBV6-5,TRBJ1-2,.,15,CASSYGAGGRDGYTF,TGTGCCAGCAGTTACGGGGCAGGGGGCAGGGATGGCTACACCTTC
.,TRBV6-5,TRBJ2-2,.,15,CASTQGPANTGELFF,TGTGCCAGCACCCAGGGTCCCGCGAACACCGGGGAGCTGTTTTTT
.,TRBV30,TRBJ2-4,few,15,CAWSNLGLGENIQYF,TGTGCCTGGAGCAACTTGGGACTCGGGGAAAACATTCAGTACTTC
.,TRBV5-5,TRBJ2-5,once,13,CASSGNSQETQYF,TGTGCCAGCAGCGGCAACAGCCAAGAGACCCAGTACTTC
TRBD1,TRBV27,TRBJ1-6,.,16,CASSYEPGQGNSPLHF,TGTGCCAGCAGCTACGAACCGGGACAGGGTAATTCACCCCTCCACTTT
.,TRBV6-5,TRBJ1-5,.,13,CASSYLQGQPQHF,TGTGCCAGCAGTTACTTACAGGGACAGCCCCAGCATTTT
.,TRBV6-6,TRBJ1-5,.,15,CASSHEGGGNQPQHF,TGTGCCAGCAGTCACGAGGGAGGGGGCAATCAGCCCCAGCATTTT
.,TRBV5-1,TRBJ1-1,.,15,CASSWEQGSGTEAFF,TGCGCCAGCAGCTGGGAACAGGGAAGTGGGACTGAAGCTTTCTTT
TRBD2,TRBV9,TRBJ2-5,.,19,CASSARLAGPPRWEETQYF,TGTGCCAGCAGCGCTCGACTAGCGGGACCTCCGCGGTGGGAAGAGACCCAGTACTTC
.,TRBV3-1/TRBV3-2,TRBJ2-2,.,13,CASTLTNTGELFF,TGTGCCAGCACCCTAACTAACACCGGGGAGCTGTTTTTT
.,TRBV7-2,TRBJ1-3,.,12,CASSPTGNTIYF,TGTGCCAGCAGCCCGACAGGAAACACCATATATTTT
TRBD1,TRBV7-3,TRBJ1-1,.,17,CASSNLDRVIGNTEAFF,TGTGCCAGCAGCAACTTGGACAGGGTCATAGGGAACACTGAAGCTTTCTTT
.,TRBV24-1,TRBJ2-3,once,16,CATSDLGHSTTDTQYF,TGTGCCACCAGTGACCTGGGACATTCGACCACAGATACGCAGTATTTT
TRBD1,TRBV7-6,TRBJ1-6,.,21,CASSYYPGTVSRYGNNSPLHF,TGTGCCAGCAGCTACTATCCCGGGACAGTATCTAGGTACGGTAATAATTCACCCCTCCACTTT
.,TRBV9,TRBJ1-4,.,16,CASSVGPGYLNEKLFF,TGTGCCAGCAGCGTAGGGCCGGGGTACCTGAACGAAAAACTGTTTTTT
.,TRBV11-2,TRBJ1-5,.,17,CASSFLLVPNSNQPQHF,TGTGCCAGCAGCTTTCTCCTCGTCCCTAATAGCAATCAGCCCCAGCATTTT
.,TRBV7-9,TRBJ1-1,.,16,CASSLGGGALNTEAFF,TGTGCCAGCAGCTTAGGGGGAGGGGCCCTGAACACTGAAGCTTTCTTT
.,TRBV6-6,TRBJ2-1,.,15,CASRRDESSYNEQFF,TGTGCCAGCAGGCGGGACGAGAGCTCCTACAATGAGCAGTTCTTC
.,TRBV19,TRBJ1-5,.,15,CASSIGATERGPQHF,TGTGCCAGTAGTATTGGGGCAACGGAAAGGGGGCCCCAGCATTTT
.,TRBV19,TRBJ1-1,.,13,CAVLDRLNTEAFF,TGTGCCGTACTAGACCGCCTGAACACTGAAGCTTTCTTT
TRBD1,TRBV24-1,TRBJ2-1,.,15,CATSDRGTGGNEQFF,TGTGCCACCAGTGACCGGGGGACAGGGGGCAATGAGCAGTTCTTC
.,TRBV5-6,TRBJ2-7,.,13,CASSLAPGGEQYF,TGTGCCAGCAGCTTGGCCCCCGGGGGCGAGCAGTACTTC
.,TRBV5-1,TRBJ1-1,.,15,CASSLGFRLDTEAFF,TGCGCCAGCAGCTTGGGCTTTCGACTTGACACTGAAGCTTTCTTT
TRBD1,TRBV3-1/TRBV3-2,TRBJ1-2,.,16,CASSQDAPDRGHGYTF,TGTGCCAGCAGCCAAGATGCCCCAGACAGGGGCCATGGCTACACCTTC
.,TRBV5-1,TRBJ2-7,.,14,CASSPGTIHYEQYF,TGCGCCAGCAGCCCCGGGACAATTCACTACGAGCAGTACTTC
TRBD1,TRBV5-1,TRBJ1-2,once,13,CASSLGQDYGYTF,TGCGCCAGCAGCCTGGGACAGGACTATGGCTACACCTTC
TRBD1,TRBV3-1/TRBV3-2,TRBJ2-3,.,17,CASSQESRDSHTDTQYF,TGTGCCAGCAGCCAAGAGTCCCGGGACAGCCACACAGATACGCAGTATTTT
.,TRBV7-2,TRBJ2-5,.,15,CASSSQWGDQETQYF,TGTGCCAGCAGCTCCCAGTGGGGGGATCAAGAGACCCAGTACTTC
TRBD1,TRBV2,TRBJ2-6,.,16,CASSDSGGAGANVLTF,TGTGCCAGCAGTGATTCAGGGGGCGCAGGGGCCAACGTCCTGACTTTC
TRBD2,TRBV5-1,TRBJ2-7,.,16,CASSLGPSGSSYEQYF,TGCGCCAGCAGCTTGGGCCCTAGCGGTAGCTCCTACGAGCAGTACTTC
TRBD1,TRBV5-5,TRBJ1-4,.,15,CASSLDRGWNEKLFF,TGTGCCAGCAGCCTAGACAGGGGATGGAATGAAAAACTGTTTTTT
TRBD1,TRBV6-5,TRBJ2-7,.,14,CASRPDREAYEQYF,TGTGCCAGCAGGCCGGACAGGGAAGCCTACGAGCAGTACTTC